Below are 21 T cell receptor beta chains sequenced from a single sample in a study of cytomegalovirus exposure and HLA in healthy donors. This PCR relied on a set of 60 Vbeta primers and 13 Jbeta primers. TCRdb keeps only in-frame clones here, not all; method: immunoSEQ multiplex PCR. The table has about 140,000 clones, more than 75% seen once; the top ten hold roughly 3.4%. Input material: PBMCs. These receptors originate from a man between 18 and 29 years old in good health and CMV-seropositive.

The chain carries TRBV4-1 and TRBJ1-4; the match to TRBD1 covers 8 bases. The germline V gene has CDR1 MGHRA and CDR2 YSYEKL. This CDR3 contains 17 residues. The V and J ends lost 4 bases and 0 bases, in that order; junction bases with no gene match: 7. In DNA, the CDR3 is TGCGCCAGCAGCCGACTGGGACAGGTTGCAACTAATGAAAAACTGTTTTTT. Amino acids: CASSRLGQVATNEKLFF.

DNA of the CDR3: TGCGCCAGCAGCTTGGAAATCGGGCAGGGCCGCGGGGGGACTGAAGCTTTCTTT. Residues: CASSLEIGQGRGGTEAFF. This chain links TRBV5-1 with TRBJ1-1; D might be TRBD1 (5 bases). The CDR3 totals 18 residues. V dropped 0 bases and J dropped 5 bases, with 23 bases sitting between them. CDR1 is SGHRS and CDR2 is YFSETQ in the germline V gene.

The genes are TRBV5-1 and TRBJ1-2; 11 bases are a match to TRBD1. V lost 4 bases to trimming and J lost 4 bases; unmatched junction nucleotides: 6. CDR1 is SGHRS and CDR2 is YFSETQ in the germline V gene. The CDR3 covers 15 residues. The CDR3 protein is CASSGGTGGGYGYTF. The CDR3 DNA reads as TGCGCCAGCAGCGGTGGGACAGGGGGGGGCTATGGCTACACCTTC.

The chain links TRBV29-1 to TRBJ2-7, with TRBD1 matching over 7 bases. The CDR3 is made up of 13 amino acids. CDR1 and CDR2 (germline): SQVTM, ANQGSEA. V trimming: 1 base; J trimming: 2 bases; junction bases outside the gene matches: 2. The chain's CDR3 is CSVEGDRPYEQYF. CDR3 DNA: TGCAGCGTTGAAGGGGACAGACCCTACGAGCAGTACTTC.

The rearrangement links TRBV7-9 to TRBJ2-7; 11 bases line up with TRBD1. The CDR3 is made up of 16 amino acids. Per the germline V gene, CDR1 is SEHNR and CDR2 is FQNEAQ (reference sequence). The V gene end was trimmed by 7 bases and the J gene end by 1 base; junction bases not matched to a gene: 9. The CDR3 DNA sequence: TGTGCCAGCACCCCTGGACAGGGGGCTATTTCCTACGAGCAGTACTTC. This encodes CASTPGQGAISYEQYF.

This chain joins TRBV19 and TRBJ2-2; tentative D call: TRBD1 (5 bases). CDR3 length: 17 amino acids. The ends were cut back, 6 bases at V and 1 base at J, with 18 bases in the middle. The germline V gene encodes CDR1 LNHDA and CDR2 SQIVND (reference sequence). CDR3 nucleotide sequence: TGTGCCAGTAGACCACAGGCTCCTATTATGAACACCGGGGAGCTGTTTTTT. Its translation: CASRPQAPIMNTGELFF.

The chain couples TRBV2 to TRBJ2-7; D is possibly TRBD2 (5 bases). Germline CDR1 is SNHLY and CDR2 is FYNNEI. The V end was cut by 5 bases, the J end by 2 bases, with 10 bases between. The CDR3 is 13 amino acids. This CDR3 reads CASSRSGPYEQYF. The CDR3, as DNA: TGTGCCAGCAGTCGCAGCGGTCCCTACGAGCAGTACTTC.

A few counts support this clone. V is TRBV29-1 and J is TRBJ2-1, with TRBD2 as a possible D gene (6 bases). The ends were cut back, 8 bases at V and 0 bases at J, with 17 bases in the middle. The CDR3 runs 15 residues. Germline assignment: CDR1 SQVTM and CDR2 ANQGSEA. The CDR3 DNA is TGCAGCCTTAAAGGGGAGGCACTCTCCTACAATGAGCAGTTCTTC. Its protein product is CSLKGEALSYNEQFF.

This chain joins TRBV6-1 and TRBJ1-2; D might be TRBD1 (5 bases). The V gene lost 3 bases and the J gene lost 9 bases, with 11 bases spanning the gap. The CDR3 consists of 12 residues. Germline CDR1 is MNHNS and CDR2 is SASEGT. CDR3 bases: TGTGCCAGCAGTGACAGGGTCGGTAGCTACACCTTC. It specifies CASSDRVGSYTF.

This CDR3 reads CASSLGGHYEQYF. The CDR3 region has the DNA TGTGCCAGCAGCTTGGGCGGACACTACGAGCAGTACTTC. The chain uses TRBV7-9 and TRBJ2-7, with TRBD1 as a possible D gene (5 bases). Germline loops: CDR1 SEHNR, CDR2 FQNEAQ (reference sequence). This CDR3 region has 13 residues. Trimming left V 3 bases short and J 3 bases short, with 9 bases between.

This clone showed up just once. This rearrangement joins TRBV5-1 to TRBJ1-2; 8 nucleotides line up with TRBD1. The CDR3 totals 14 residues. After removal of 4 bases from V and 8 bases from J, the junction contained 10 bases not matched to a gene. Germline-derived CDR1 and CDR2 are SGHRS and YFSETQ. CDR3 protein: CASSTDGQGKGYTF. The CDR3 bases are TGCGCCAGCAGCACAGATGGACAGGGTAAAGGCTACACCTTC.

This rearrangement joins TRBV19 to TRBJ1-5; the D gene is possibly TRBD1 (5 bases). The germline V and J ends were trimmed by 10 bases and 11 bases, with 21 bases remaining between them. Looked up from germline, CDR1 is LNHDA and CDR2 is SQIVND (reference sequence). The CDR3 is 13 amino acids. The CDR3 nucleotides are TGTGCCACCATGACATGGGGGGAGCGGGCCCAGCATTTT. Translation gives CATMTWGERAQHF.

The V call is TRBV30, the J call TRBJ2-1, with TRBD2 matching over 12 bases. The length of the CDR3 is 16 residues. Looked up from germline, CDR1 is GTSNPN and CDR2 is SVGIG (reference sequence). J gave up 8 bases and V 1 base, and 9 bases lay outside the gene matches. CDR3: CAWSASLTSGSDEQFF. CDR3 sequence (DNA): TGTGCCTGGAGTGCCTCGTTGACTAGCGGGAGCGATGAGCAGTTCTTC.

This clone has only one observation. This chain uses TRBV2 with TRBJ2-1; D gene uncertain. Trimming shortened V by 2 bases and J by 4 bases, and 15 bases separated the two germline ends. CDR3 length equals 16 residues. Per germline, CDR1 SNHLY and CDR2 FYNNEI. The CDR3 DNA follows: TGTGCCAGCAGTGAATTCGTATTAGAATATTACAATGAGCAGTTCTTC. Residues: CASSEFVLEYYNEQFF. Based on the CDR3 plus reference TRBV2 and TRBJ2-1, the full variable domain is EPEVTQTPSHQVTQMGQEVILRCVPISNHLYFYWYRQILGQKVEFLVSFYNNEISEKSEIFDDQFSVERPDGSNFTLKIRSTKLEDSAMYFCASSEFVLEYYNEQFFGPGTRLTVL.

The V gene is TRBV14, the J gene TRBJ1-1, with 12 bases lining up with TRBD1. The CDR3 is made up of 17 amino acids. Germline assignment: CDR1 SGHDN and CDR2 FVKESK. V trimming: 3 bases; J trimming: 8 bases; junction bases outside the gene matches: 13. The CDR3 coding sequence is TGTGCCAGCAGCCAGGGGACAGGGGGCGTTTTAAGTAGAGAAGCTTTCTTT. This codes for CASSQGTGGVLSREAFF. The full variable domain, with the rest looked up from reference TRBV14 and TRBJ1-1, is EAGVTQFPSHSVIEKGQTVTLRCDPISGHDNLYWYRRVMGKEIKFLLHFVKESKQDESGMPNNRFLAERTGGTYSTLKVQPAELEDSGVYFCASSQGTGGVLSREAFFGQGTRLTVV.

The rearrangement joins TRBV6-1 to TRBJ1-5; D remains unclear. Germline V gene sequence: CDR1 MNHNS, CDR2 SASEGT. The CDR3 is made up of 15 amino acids. The ends were cut back, 4 bases at V and 3 bases at J, with 13 bases in the middle. CDR3 nucleotides: TGTGCCAGCAGTGTATTTGAGGGAGACAATCAGCCCCAGCATTTT. Protein product: CASSVFEGDNQPQHF.

CDR3 bases: TGTGCCAGCAGTTTGGTATCCCGGGATACGCAGTATTTT. Encoded protein: CASSLVSRDTQYF. The chain combines TRBV27 with TRBJ2-3, with no clear D. V was clipped by 3 bases and J by 6 bases, with 10 bases between them. Germline CDR1 and CDR2: MNHEY and SMNVEV (reference sequence). The CDR3 spans 13 residues.

The J gene is TRBJ2-7, the V gene TRBV4-1, with 12 positions matching TRBD2. This CDR3 spans 19 amino acids. V shed 4 bases and J 2 bases; nucleotides not matched to a gene: 15. Germline V gene lookup returns CDR1 MGHRA and CDR2 YSYEKL. The CDR3 DNA sequence: TGCGCCAGCAGCCTCCCCGGGACAGATAGGACTAGCGGGACCTACGAGCAGTACTTC. Its translation is CASSLPGTDRTSGTYEQYF.

J is TRBJ2-5 and V is TRBV2, with D possibly TRBD2 on 5 matching bases. Looked up from germline, CDR1 is SNHLY and CDR2 is FYNNEI. Trimming left V 5 bases short and J 7 bases short, with 17 bases between. The CDR3 sequence is 14 residues long. In nucleotides, the CDR3 is TGTGCCAGCAGTCCCAATCGGGGTACCGGGACCCAGTACTTC. Its protein is CASSPNRGTGTQYF.

This clone was detected only a few times. One end of the junction fails to match germline, which may point to a read error. This chain's CDR3 is CSATPNSGELFF. CDR3 coding DNA: TGCAGCGCGACCCCTAACAGCGGGGAGCTGTTTTTT. The chain uses TRBV29-1 and TRBJ2-2, with D unclear. CDR1 SQVTM and CDR2 ANQGSEA come from the germline V gene. The CDR3 sequence is 12 residues long.

J is TRBJ2-5 and V is TRBV7-9, with TRBD1 as a possible D gene (6 bases). The end of the DNA fits TRBJ2-7 better, so the J call may be wrong. The CDR3 totals 13 residues. CDR1 SEHNR and CDR2 FQNEAQ come from the germline V gene (reference sequence). CDR3 nucleotides: TGTGCCAGCAGCTCCGGACAGACCTACGAGCAGTACTTC. It codes for CASSSGQTYEQYF.